These 32 T cell receptor beta chains were all obtained from the same sample, sequenced in a study of blood T cells in healthy people across ages. For the second PCR, which ran for about 7 to 11 cycles, a sample-barcoded 5' primer and a J-beta primer mix were used. TCRdb reprocessed the 5' RACE reads via MiXCR and lists one record per CDR3 protein. The data contain 1.8 million or so distinct CDR3 sequences, 30% to 40% of them singletons. The material sequenced was blood. Every receptor here comes from a human donor in good health.

The count of this clonotype is one. The chain uses TRBV20-1 and TRBJ2-3; weak D call: TRBD1 (6 bases). CDR1 is DFQATT and CDR2 is SNEGSKA in the germline V gene (reference sequence). V was trimmed by 1 base and J by 5 bases, leaving 16 bases between them. The CDR3 loop spans 15 amino acids. CDR3 in amino acids: CSARVWGQRIDTQYF. The DNA of the CDR3 is TGCAGTGCTAGAGTTTGGGGACAAAGGATAGATACGCAGTATTTT.

Of note for this clonotype: At one end, the junction sequence differs from germline, possibly due to a read error. The chain carries TRBV4-2 and TRBJ2-5, with a possible D match to TRBD2 (6 bases). The CDR3 spans 16 residues. In germline, CDR1 is LGHNA, CDR2 YNFKEQ. CDR3 in DNA: TGTGCCAGCAGCCCTCATCAGAGTAGCGGCCAAGAGTCCCAGTACTTC. Its protein is CASSPHQSSGQESQYF.

The chain is built from TRBV6-5 and TRBJ2-5; no definite D call. The last part of the DNA fits TRBJ2-7 better; the J call may be wrong. Germline CDR1 MNHEY, CDR2 SVGAGI. The CDR3 totals 11 residues. Written as DNA, the CDR3 is TGTGCCAGCAGCATCTCTGGCGAGCAGTACTTC. The encoded protein is CASSISGEQYF.

The rearrangement links TRBV5-1 to TRBJ1-2; 7 bases agree with TRBD1. The germline CDR1 and CDR2 sequences are SGHRS and YFSETQ. With 4 bases clipped from V and 4 bases from J, the junction kept 13 bases outside the gene matches. The CDR3 has 16 amino acids. The DNA of the CDR3 is TGCGCCAGCAGCAACCTGATGACAGGGCGGGGCTATGGCTACACCTTC. It specifies CASSNLMTGRGYGYTF.

This clonotype showed up just a few times. This chain links TRBV6-5 with TRBJ2-3; D uncertain. Germline V gene sequence: CDR1 MNHEY, CDR2 SVGAGI. CDR3 length: 15 amino acids. V dropped 5 bases and J dropped 0 bases, with 12 bases sitting between them. CDR3 region: CASSRVRPSTDTQYF. In DNA, the CDR3 is TGTGCCAGCAGTAGGGTACGGCCTAGCACAGATACGCAGTATTTT.

CDR3 bases: TGTGCCAGCAGCTTAGGCGGGACTAGCGGCAATGAGCAGTTCTTC. It translates to CASSLGGTSGNEQFF. The chain combines TRBV13 with TRBJ2-1, with 11 bases fitting TRBD2. Germline V gene sequence: CDR1 PRHDT, CDR2 FYEKMQ (reference sequence). Trimming removed 0 bases from V and 6 bases from J; junction bases left unmatched: 1. This CDR3 spans 15 amino acids.

V gene TRBV7-2 combines with J gene TRBJ2-3, with D uncertain. CDR1 and CDR2 (germline): SGHTA, FQGNSA. This CDR3 region has 15 residues. Trimming cost V 7 bases and J 0 bases, with 14 bases left between them. CDR3 in DNA: TGTGCCAGCACGACGCTAGATGGGAGCACAGATACGCAGTATTTT. It translates to CASTTLDGSTDTQYF.

This rearrangement joins TRBV4-2 to TRBJ2-5; 9 bases are shared with TRBD2. V lost 6 bases to trimming and J lost 5 bases; unmatched junction nucleotides: 10. Germline V gene lookup returns CDR1 LGHNA and CDR2 YNFKEQ. This CDR3 region has 15 residues. Written as DNA, the CDR3 is TGTGCCAGCAGGCCGGGGCGGGGGGGCCTTGAGACCCAGTACTTC. Amino acid sequence: CASRPGRGGLETQYF.

This clonotype was detected a few times. CDR3 sequence reads: CASSLDPRGPYNEQFF. The CDR3 coding sequence is TGTGCCAGCAGCTTAGATCCCAGGGGGCCTTACAATGAGCAGTTCTTC. The gene calls are TRBV11-2 and TRBJ2-1; the match to TRBD1 covers 8 bases. J gave up 4 bases and V 0 bases, and 5 bases lay outside the gene matches. Germline lookup yields CDR1 SGHAT and CDR2 FQNNGV. The CDR3 length is 16 residues. Variable domain in full (rest from reference TRBV11-2 and TRBJ2-1): EAGVAQSPRYKIIEKRQSVAFWCNPISGHATLYWYQQILGQGPKLLIQFQNNGVVDDSQLPKDRFSAERLKGVDSTLKIQPAKLEDSAVYLCASSLDPRGPYNEQFFGPGTRLTVL.

This clonotype has ten or more counts. V and J are TRBV7-3 and TRBJ2-5; TRBD2 might be the D (7 bases). The CDR3 sequence is 14 residues long. Germline CDR1 SGHTA, CDR2 FQGTGA. V was trimmed by 6 bases and J by 1 base, leaving 12 bases between them. CDR3 nucleotides: TGTGCCAGCAGTCCCGGGGGGCCCCAAGAGACCCAGTACTTC. Its protein is CASSPGGPQETQYF.

This clonotype was detected only a few times. The J gene is TRBJ2-5, the V gene TRBV7-2; D uncertain. Germline V gene data show CDR1 as SGHTA and CDR2 as FQGNSA. V was trimmed by 5 bases and J by 7 bases, leaving 17 bases between them. This CDR3 comprises 14 residues. The DNA of the CDR3 is TGTGCCAGCAGCCCATCGGGCGGCGGATGGACCCAGTACTTC. Translating gives CASSPSGGGWTQYF.

This clonotype showed up just a few times. The chain joins TRBV9 to TRBJ2-7; the D gene is possibly TRBD2 (6 bases). TRBJ2-5 explains the end of the DNA better; the J call may be wrong. Germline V lookup: CDR1 SGDLS, CDR2 YYNGEE. CDR3 length: 15 residues. The CDR3: CASSVAGGVGETQYF. Written as DNA, the CDR3 is TGTGCCAGCAGCGTAGCAGGCGGGGTCGGGGAGACCCAGTACTTC.

V usage is TRBV6-5 and J usage is TRBJ2-5, with D perhaps matching TRBD1 or TRBD2 (5 bases each). Trimming removed 7 bases from V and 1 base from J, with 16 bases in between. The CDR3 spans 15 residues. Germline assignment: CDR1 MNHEY and CDR2 SVGAGI. This CDR3 is CASMSGETAQETQYF. CDR3 nucleotide sequence: TGTGCCAGCATGTCCGGGGAGACAGCCCAAGAGACCCAGTACTTC.

This clonotype was seen more than once but under ten times. V is TRBV11-2 and J is TRBJ1-2, with D perhaps TRBD1 (6 bases). This CDR3 has 14 amino acids. Germline V gene data show CDR1 as SGHAT and CDR2 as FQNNGV. V shed 1 base and J shed 7 bases, with 13 bases lying between them. Here the CDR3 DNA reads TGTGCCAGCAGCTTAGCTGTACAGGGCTCTGGCTACACCTTC. Its translation is CASSLAVQGSGYTF. Drawing the rest from reference TRBV11-2 and TRBJ1-2, the complete variable domain is EAGVAQSPRYKIIEKRQSVAFWCNPISGHATLYWYQQILGQGPKLLIQFQNNGVVDDSQLPKDRFSAERLKGVDSTLKIQPAKLEDSAVYLCASSLAVQGSGYTFGSGTRLTVV.

This clonotype showed up just a few times. This chain uses TRBV7-2 with TRBJ2-1; D is perhaps TRBD1 (6 bases). CDR1 is SGHTA and CDR2 is FQGNSA in the germline V gene. The CDR3 is 15 amino acids. V was cut by 1 base and J by 5 bases, with 12 bases left in between. The CDR3 loop reads CASSLVGTQHNEQFF. The CDR3 DNA reads as TGTGCCAGCAGCTTAGTAGGGACACAACACAATGAGCAGTTCTTC.

The rearrangement joins TRBV15 to TRBJ1-2, with D hard to call. CDR3 size: 16 residues. Trimming shortened V by 0 bases and J by 2 bases, and 13 bases separated the two germline ends. CDR1 is LNHNV, CDR2 YYDKDF, per germline (reference sequence). The CDR3 is CATSREWVSLNYGYTF. The CDR3 region has the DNA TGTGCCACCAGCAGAGAGTGGGTTTCATTGAACTATGGCTACACCTTC.

In this sample, this clonotype turned up a few times. This chain joins TRBV13 and TRBJ2-5, with TRBD1 matching over 7 bases. The germline gives CDR1 PRHDT, CDR2 FYEKMQ (reference sequence). V shed 4 bases and J 11 bases; nucleotides not matched to a gene: 22. The length of the CDR3 is 17 residues. This CDR3 is CASSSAKSRGPPWEQYF. The CDR3 DNA follows: TGTGCCAGCAGCTCAGCGAAAAGTAGGGGGCCTCCTTGGGAGCAGTACTTC.

A few counts support this clonotype. The chain joins TRBV4-3 to TRBJ2-1, with D unresolved. The CDR3 runs to 13 residues. Germline V gives CDR1 LGHNA, CDR2 YSLEER. V lost 3 bases and J 8 bases, leaving 11 bases between the germline ends. The CDR3 loop is CASSHLVADEQFF. In DNA form, the CDR3 reads TGCGCCAGCAGCCACCTGGTGGCGGATGAGCAGTTCTTC.

Comments on this clonotype: The junction departs from the called germline gene at one end, perhaps through a read error. The V and J genes are TRBV12-3 or TRBV12-4 and TRBJ2-5, with TRBD2 as a possible D gene (6 bases). The J call could be wrong; TRBJ2-7 is a better fit for the DNA end. The CDR3 is made up of 14 amino acids. The CDR3 DNA sequence: TGTGCCAGCAGTCTAGCACGGGGGTGGTACGAGCAGTACTTC. Protein: CASSLARGWYEQYF.

V usage is TRBV20-1 and J usage is TRBJ2-1, with D uncertain. Per the germline V gene, CDR1 is DFQATT and CDR2 is SNEGSKA (reference sequence). The CDR3 is 11 amino acids. Here the CDR3 reads CRAEHGDEQFF. In DNA form, the CDR3 reads TGCAGGGCCGAACATGGCGATGAGCAGTTCTTC.

The rearrangement links TRBV7-2 to TRBJ1-5; D perhaps matches TRBD1 (6 bases). V lost 6 bases, J lost 6 bases, and 12 bases lay in between. This CDR3 spans 13 amino acids. Germline V gene data show CDR1 as SGHTA and CDR2 as FQGNSA. Here the CDR3 reads CASSRQAGQPQHF. CDR3 bases: TGTGCCAGCAGTAGACAGGCGGGTCAGCCCCAGCATTTT.

This clonotype was seen repeatedly, ten times or more. The chain recombines TRBV12-3 or TRBV12-4 with TRBJ1-2; D uncertain. The CDR3 runs to 13 residues. V dropped 5 bases and J dropped 3 bases, with 10 bases sitting between them. The CDR3 bases are TGTGCCAGCAGTACACGGGGAGACTATGGCTACACCTTC. It is translated as CASSTRGDYGYTF.

This clonotype was counted a few times. The rearrangement joins TRBV7-2 to TRBJ2-1; D not certain. There are 18 residues in the CDR3. Trimming took off 1 base at V and 3 bases at J, with 19 bases between the two ends. In germline, CDR1 is SGHTA, CDR2 FQGNSA. CDR3 protein: CASSLVFGFGLSYNEQFF. The CDR3 DNA reads TGTGCCAGCAGCTTAGTGTTTGGTTTCGGGTTAAGCTACAATGAGCAGTTCTTC.

The V gene is TRBV4-2, the J gene TRBJ2-1; D might be TRBD1 (6 bases). This CDR3 has 15 residues. Germline V lookup: CDR1 LGHNA, CDR2 YNFKEQ. V lost 1 base and J lost 5, with 12 bases in between. The CDR3 sequence is CASSQVGDRNNEQFF. The CDR3 DNA reads as TGTGCCAGCAGCCAAGTTGGAGACAGGAACAATGAGCAGTTCTTC.

This rearrangement joins TRBV7-6 to TRBJ1-2, with TRBD1 identical over 8 bases. This CDR3 contains 17 residues. V was clipped by 1 base and J by 3 bases; unmatched bases: 10. From germline, CDR1 is SGHVS and CDR2 FNYEAQ. For the CDR3, the DNA is TGTGCCAGCAGCTTAGATTCCCTCGGACAGGGTGACTATGGCTACACCTTC. It is translated as CASSLDSLGQGDYGYTF.

This clonotype was counted between two and nine times. This chain joins TRBV2 and TRBJ2-1; 9 bases map to TRBD2. Germline V CDR1 and CDR2: SNHLY, FYNNEI. The CDR3 length is 14 residues. Trimming cost V 7 bases and J 7 bases; bases outside gene matches: 8. This CDR3 is CASNWRGGINEQFF. The CDR3 DNA sequence: TGTGCCAGCAATTGGCGGGGGGGCATAAATGAGCAGTTCTTC.

The chain's CDR3 is CASSFLGWADTQYF. CDR3 sequence (DNA): TGTGCCAGCAGTTTTTTGGGTTGGGCAGATACGCAGTATTTT. The rearrangement joins TRBV12-3 or TRBV12-4 to TRBJ2-3; D is ambiguous. This CDR3 is built from 14 residues. V lost 3 bases, J lost 4 bases, and 11 bases lay in between.

V and J are TRBV5-6 and TRBJ2-1; possible D gene TRBD1, 6 bases. CDR1 is SGHDT and CDR2 is YYEEEE in the germline V gene. There are 16 residues in the CDR3. Trimming took 3 bases from V and 9 from J, leaving 22 bases between them. The DNA of the CDR3 is TGTGCCAGCAGCTACCCGGTAACAGGGCGGTCCGGTGAGCAGTTCTTC. Translating it yields CASSYPVTGRSGEQFF.

This chain joins TRBV28 and TRBJ2-3; D is unresolved. The CDR3 loop spans 14 amino acids. The germline V and J ends were trimmed by 5 bases and 2 bases, with 11 bases remaining between them. Germline V gives CDR1 MDHEN, CDR2 SYDVKM. The CDR3 protein is CASSVQPSTDTQYF. CDR3 sequence (DNA): TGTGCCAGCAGTGTCCAACCCTCCACAGATACGCAGTATTTT.

This clonotype was picked up a small number of times. The rearrangement joins TRBV21-1 to TRBJ2-3; the DNA was not used to check the table's D call, TRBD1. TRBV21-1 is termed a pseudogene. CDR3 length equals 19 residues. The CDR3 coding sequence is TGTGCCAGACCCCTTCCGGTCAGGGCTCCCCAGTTTAGCACAGATACGCAGTATTTT. Encoded protein: CARPLPVRAPQFSTDTQYF.

The chain links TRBV7-2 to TRBJ1-4; D uncertain. V shed 1 base and J shed 3 bases, with 9 bases lying between them. There are 15 residues in the CDR3. Germline lookup yields CDR1 SGHTA and CDR2 FQGNSA. In nucleotides, the CDR3 is TGTGCCAGCAGCTTAGTCGGGATCCCTAATGAAAAACTGTTTTTT. Amino acid sequence: CASSLVGIPNEKLFF.

CDR3 protein: CAREGDEKLFF. Written as DNA, the CDR3 is TGTGCCAGAGAGGGGGATGAAAAACTGTTTTTT. This sequence joins TRBV2 and TRBJ1-4, with a tentative D call TRBD1 (6 bases). Trimming stripped 9 bases from V and 6 bases from J, with 8 bases between. Germline CDR1 reads SNHLY; CDR2 reads FYNNEI. This CDR3 has 11 amino acids.